These 16 T cell receptor beta chains were sequenced from one sample in a study of blood T cell repertoires in COVID-19. Some clones are missing from TCRdb's copy, which holds only in-frame ones; the method was immunoSEQ multiplex PCR. Found here are around 97,000 clones, about 90% of them singletons; the top ten hold just under 20%. Sequenced: peripheral blood. These receptors all come from a human donor in a cohort sampled during active COVID-19.

The chain couples TRBV7-2 to TRBJ2-7; possible D gene TRBD2, 5 bases. Germline values: CDR1 SGHTA, CDR2 FQGNSA. The CDR3 loop spans 15 amino acids. The V end lost 1 base, the J end lost 3 bases, and 13 bases lay between the germline ends. The CDR3: CASSLDRGEVYEQYF. CDR3 bases: TGTGCCAGCAGCTTAGATCGGGGAGAGGTCTACGAGCAGTACTTC.

The chain links TRBV28 to TRBJ1-1; no clear D gene. The CDR3 is made up of 12 amino acids. Germline values: CDR1 MDHEN, CDR2 SYDVKM. V was cut by 9 bases and J by 2 bases, with 10 bases left in between. The CDR3 nucleotides read TGTGCCAGTCGGGTGGCAAACACTGAAGCTTTCTTT. Its protein product is CASRVANTEAFF. Drawing the rest from reference TRBV28 and TRBJ1-1, the complete variable domain is DVKVTQSSRYLVKRTGEKVFLECVQDMDHENMFWYRQDPGLGLRLIYFSYDVKMKEKGDIPEGYSVSREKKERFSLILESASTNQTSMYLCASRVANTEAFFGQGTRLTVV.

A single count supports this clone. The chain joins TRBV13 to TRBJ2-3; 15 bases are shared with TRBD2. The ends lost 5 bases at V and 4 bases at J; junction bases unmatched: 4. The CDR3 runs to 16 residues. Looked up from germline, CDR1 is PRHDT and CDR2 is FYEKMQ (reference sequence). CDR3 loop: CASSKGLAGGPDTQYF. CDR3 nucleotides: TGTGCCAGCAGCAAGGGACTAGCGGGAGGCCCAGATACGCAGTATTTT.

In its sample, this clone was seen a few times. This chain uses TRBV2 with TRBJ2-7; 7 bases align to TRBD1. In germline, CDR1 is SNHLY, CDR2 FYNNEI. Germline trimming cut 6 bases from V and 0 bases from J; bases unmatched to any gene: 2. There are 13 residues in the CDR3. For the CDR3, the DNA is TGTGCCAGCAGCGGACAGGTCTCCTACGAGCAGTACTTC. Residues: CASSGQVSYEQYF.

The chain joins TRBV6-7 to TRBJ1-4; possible D gene TRBD1, 5 bases. TRBV6-7 is an open reading frame, and its role is uncertain. The CDR3 totals 16 residues. V was shortened by 7 bases and J by 1 base, with 16 bases between the two germline ends. The CDR3 here is CASTSIKQGTNEKLFF. CDR3 in DNA: TGTGCCAGCACCTCGATTAAGCAGGGAACTAATGAAAAACTGTTTTTT.

The chain is built from TRBV6-5 and TRBJ2-1; weak D call: TRBD1 (5 bases). This CDR3 has 12 amino acids. Germline V lookup: CDR1 MNHEY, CDR2 SVGAGI. Deletions cut 5 bases from V and 8 bases from J, with 10 bases between. The chain's CDR3 is CASSLLGDEQFF. The CDR3 nucleotides read TGTGCCAGCAGTCTCCTAGGGGATGAGCAGTTCTTC.

This chain links TRBV3-1 (or the pseudogene TRBV3-2) with TRBJ2-3; 9 positions agree with TRBD1. V lost 0 bases to trimming and J lost 3 bases; unmatched junction nucleotides: 1. The CDR3 is made up of 15 amino acids. Germline V gene data show CDR1 as LGHDT and CDR2 as YNNKEL (reference sequence). The CDR3 sequence is CASSQEDRGTDTQYF. The CDR3 bases are TGTGCCAGCAGCCAAGAAGACAGGGGGACAGATACGCAGTATTTT.

The rearrangement joins TRBV6-5 to TRBJ1-4, with unresolved D. The CDR3 runs to 12 residues. The germline CDR1 and CDR2 sequences are MNHEY and SVGAGI. V shed 6 bases and J shed 1 base, with 3 bases lying between them. The CDR3 is CASSRTNEKLFF. CDR3 nucleotide sequence: TGTGCCAGCAGCCGAACTAATGAAAAACTGTTTTTT.

The chain carries TRBV5-5 and TRBJ2-7; maybe TRBD2 (6 bases). V lost 9 bases to trimming and J lost 4 bases, with 23 bases between them. Germline CDR1 reads SGHKS; CDR2 reads YYEKEE (reference sequence). The CDR3 contains 15 residues. In DNA, the CDR3 is TGTGCCACCAACCAACACGGCGCGGGGTCTTACGAGCAGTACTTC. Translating it yields CATNQHGAGSYEQYF.

In this sample, this clone turned up once. The rearrangement joins TRBV13 to TRBJ2-3; 7 bases match TRBD2. Trimming at V came to 5 bases and at J to 2 bases, leaving 10 bases not matched to a gene. The V gene's germline CDR1 is PRHDT and CDR2 FYEKMQ (reference sequence). CDR3 length: 16 residues. CDR3 in amino acids: CASSAWGGGVTDTQYF. In DNA form, the CDR3 reads TGTGCCAGCAGCGCCTGGGGGGGTGGGGTCACAGATACGCAGTATTTT.

The chain has TRBV25-1 and TRBJ2-7, with 7 bases identical to TRBD1. Per germline, CDR1 MGHDK and CDR2 SYGVNS. The CDR3 contains 12 residues. The junction had 3 bases not matched to a gene; V was cut back by 6 bases and J by 4 bases. The CDR3 DNA reads as TGTGCCAGCAGCCGGACAGGATACGAGCAGTACTTC. Protein product: CASSRTGYEQYF.

In DNA form, the CDR3 reads TGTGCCAGCAAAGCCTACCTTACAGGGAACGAGCAGTACTTC. Protein product: CASKAYLTGNEQYF. V gene TRBV2 combines with J gene TRBJ2-7, with a weak D call TRBD1 (6 bases). Between the trimmed V and J ends, which lost 7 bases and 5 bases, there was a span of 18 bases. CDR3 length: 14 residues. Germline V gene data show CDR1 as SNHLY and CDR2 as FYNNEI.

This rearrangement joins TRBV15 to TRBJ2-1, with 9 bases identical to TRBD2. Trimming cost V 0 bases and J 2 bases; bases outside gene matches: 5. This CDR3 comprises 17 residues. From germline, CDR1 is LNHNV and CDR2 YYDKDF (reference sequence). The DNA of the CDR3 is TGTGCCACCAGCAGAGATCCGGGCGGGAGGGCCTACAATGAGCAGTTCTTC. Protein: CATSRDPGGRAYNEQFF. The full variable domain, rest sourced from reference TRBV15 and TRBJ2-1, is DAMVIQNPRYQVTQFGKPVTLSCSQTLNHNVMYWYQQKSSQAPKLLFHYYDKDFNNEADTPDNFQSRRPNTSFCFLDIRSPGLGDTAMYLCATSRDPGGRAYNEQFFGPGTRLTVL.

The J gene is TRBJ2-1, the V gene TRBV7-3; 7 bases align to TRBD1. Germline values: CDR1 SGHTA, CDR2 FQGTGA. This CDR3 is 16 amino acids long. The V segment lost 0 bases and the J segment 4 bases; nucleotides outside the gene matches: 6. The CDR3 reads CASSLTGGFPYNEQFF. Here the CDR3 DNA reads TGTGCCAGCAGCTTAACAGGGGGCTTCCCATACAATGAGCAGTTCTTC.

V is TRBV19 and J is TRBJ2-5; tentatively, D is TRBD1 (5 bases). Trimming removed 1 base at V and 2 bases at J, with 8 bases between. There are 14 residues in the CDR3. CDR1 is LNHDA and CDR2 is SQIVND in the germline V gene (reference sequence). The CDR3 here is CASSIGQGQETQYF. The CDR3, as DNA: TGTGCCAGTAGTATAGGGCAGGGTCAAGAGACCCAGTACTTC.

This rearrangement joins TRBV10-3 to TRBJ1-3, with 8 bases aligning to TRBD1. Germline CDR1 is ENHRY and CDR2 is SYGVKD. The CDR3 runs to 17 residues. Unmatched junction bases numbered 10, after V lost 6 bases and J lost 0 bases. CDR3 DNA: TGTGCCATCAGAAAGACAGGGGAGGCCTACTCTGGAAACACCATATATTTT. Translating gives CAIRKTGEAYSGNTIYF.